A selection of T cell receptor beta chains follows, all from one sample in a study of blood T cell repertoires in COVID-19. The protocol was immunoSEQ multiplex PCR, while the TCRdb copy is restricted to in-frame clones and leaves out a portion. The sample holds about 78,000 clones, roughly 90% seen once. The specimen sequenced was peripheral blood. The receptors were sampled from a woman aged 80 or older with active or convalescent COVID-19. CDR3s include the opening cysteine and the closing phenylalanine or tryptophan. Clone size is shown for a subset of rows, as once, few, many or a class of expanded clone.

>TRBV28|.
CASSIGPSGRASNEQYF
>TRBV3-1/TRBV3-2|.
CASSQGYRLTGELFF
>TRBV6-1|.
CASSEANGSGNTIYF
>TRBV27|.
CASSSGTSYREQFF
>TRBV27|.
CASSSDYYNEQFF
>TRBV3-1/TRBV3-2|.
CASSRDPGTSGTDTQYF
>TRBV7-2|.
CASSLVRGGEAFF
>TRBV27|.
CASSLSWQGAAYEQYF
>TRBV5-1|once
CASSLIPQETQYF
>TRBV6-1|.
CASSGQLALEIGKLFF
>TRBV5-1|.
CASRREGSYEQYF
>TRBV5-6|.
CASSLGQGSQPQHF
>TRBV30|.
CAWSVESTATNEKLFF
>TRBV21-1|.
CASSIPGTSGSPLHF
>TRBV19|.
CASRRKVGGSDTGELFF
>TRBV7-2|.
CASSRGGTNYGYTF
>TRBV10-2|few
CASTAGGFYEQFF
>TRBV9|once
CASSVEGLAAYEQYF
>TRBV11-2|.
CASSQDRGSLGYTF
>TRBV28|.
CASGSPKQGGNSPLHF